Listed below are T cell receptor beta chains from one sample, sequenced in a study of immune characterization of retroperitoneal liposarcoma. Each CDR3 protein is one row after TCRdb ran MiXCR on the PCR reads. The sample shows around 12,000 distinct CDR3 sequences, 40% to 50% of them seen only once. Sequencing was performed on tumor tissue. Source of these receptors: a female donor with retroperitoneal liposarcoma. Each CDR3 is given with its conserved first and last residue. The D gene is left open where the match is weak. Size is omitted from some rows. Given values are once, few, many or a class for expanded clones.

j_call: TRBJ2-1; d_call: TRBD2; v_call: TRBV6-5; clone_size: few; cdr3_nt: TGTGCCAGCAGTTACGGGACTAGCGGGAGGGCCCGGGGCAATGAGCAGTTCTTC; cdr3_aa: CASSYGTSGRARGNEQFF
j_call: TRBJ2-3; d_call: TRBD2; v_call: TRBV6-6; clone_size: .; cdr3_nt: TGTGCCAGCAGGAAAAGCGGGATAGGGACAGATACGCAGTATTTT; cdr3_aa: CASRKSGIGTDTQYF
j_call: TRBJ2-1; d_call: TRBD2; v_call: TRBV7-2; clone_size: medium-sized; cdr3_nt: TGTGCTAGCAGCTTAGATAGCGGGGGCTACAATGAGCAGTTCTTC; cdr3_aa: CASSLDSGGYNEQFF
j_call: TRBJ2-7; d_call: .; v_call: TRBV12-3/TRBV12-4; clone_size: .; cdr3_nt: TGTGCCAGCAGTTTTTGGTGTAGTGAAGAGACCCATTACTTC; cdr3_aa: CASSFWCSEETHYF
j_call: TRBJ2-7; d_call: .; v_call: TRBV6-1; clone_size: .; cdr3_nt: TGTGCCAGCAGTGAGGTGCACTCCTACGAGCAGTACTTC; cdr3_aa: CASSEVHSYEQYF
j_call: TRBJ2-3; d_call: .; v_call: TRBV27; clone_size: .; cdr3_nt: TGTGCCAGCAGTCTCAGCGACACAGATACGCAGTATTTT; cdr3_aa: CASSLSDTDTQYF
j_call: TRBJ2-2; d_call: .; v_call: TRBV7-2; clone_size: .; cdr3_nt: TGTGCCAGCAGCCGCCAGCCCACTAGCCGACAAACCGGGGAGCTGTTTTTT; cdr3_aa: CASSRQPTSRQTGELFF
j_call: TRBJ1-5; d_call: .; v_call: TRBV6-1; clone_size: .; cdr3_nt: TGTGCCAGCATGGGGGTTGGACAGCCCCAGCATTTT; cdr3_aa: CASMGVGQPQHF
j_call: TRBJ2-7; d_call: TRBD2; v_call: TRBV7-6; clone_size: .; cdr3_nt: TGTGCCAGCAGCACGACTAGCGGGGGGTCCTACTCCTACGAGCAGTACTTC; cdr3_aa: CASSTTSGGSYSYEQYF
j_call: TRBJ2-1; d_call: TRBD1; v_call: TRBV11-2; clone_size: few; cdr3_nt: TGTGCCAGCAGCTTTTCGACAGGGAGCTCCTACGAGCAGTTCTTC; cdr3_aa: CASSFSTGSSYEQFF
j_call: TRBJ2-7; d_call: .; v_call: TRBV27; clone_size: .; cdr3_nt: TGTGCCAGCAGCTCCCAAAGCGGCTACGAGCAGTACTTC; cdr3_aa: CASSSQSGYEQYF
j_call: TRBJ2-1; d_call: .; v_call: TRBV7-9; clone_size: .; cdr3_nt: TGTGCCAGCAGCTTAGGCTTCGACAACCAAGAAACCCAGTTCTTC; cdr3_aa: CASSLGFDNQETQFF
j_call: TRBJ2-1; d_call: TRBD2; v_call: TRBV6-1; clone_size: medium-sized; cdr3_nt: TGTGCCAGCATAAAGACTAGCGGGGGGGACAATTACGAGCAGTTCTTC; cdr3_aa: CASIKTSGGDNYEQFF
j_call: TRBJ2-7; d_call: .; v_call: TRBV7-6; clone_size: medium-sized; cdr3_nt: TGTGCCAGCAGCTTAGGGGGGACGTTCAATGAGCAGTACTTC; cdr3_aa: CASSLGGTFNEQYF
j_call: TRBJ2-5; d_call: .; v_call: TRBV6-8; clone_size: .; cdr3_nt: TGTGCCAGCAGTTACGGGGCTAGTTTGGAGACCCAGTACTTC; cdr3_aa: CASSYGASLETQYF
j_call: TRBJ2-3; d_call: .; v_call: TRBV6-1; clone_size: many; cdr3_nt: TGTGCCAGCAGTGAAGCTAGCGGCACAGATACGCAGTATTTT; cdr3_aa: CASSEASGTDTQYF
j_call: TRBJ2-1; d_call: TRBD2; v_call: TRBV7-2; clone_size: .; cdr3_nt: TGTGCCAGCAGCTTAACTAGCGGGAGTGGGTACGAGCAGTTCTTC; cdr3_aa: CASSLTSGSGYEQFF
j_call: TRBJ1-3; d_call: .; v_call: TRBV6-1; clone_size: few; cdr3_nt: TGTGCCAGCAAGCAGGGCTCTGGAAACACCATATATTTT; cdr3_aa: CASKQGSGNTIYF
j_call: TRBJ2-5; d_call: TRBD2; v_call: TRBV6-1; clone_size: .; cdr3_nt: TGTGCCAGCTCAGCGGGGGAGACCCAGTACTTC; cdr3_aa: CASSAGETQYF
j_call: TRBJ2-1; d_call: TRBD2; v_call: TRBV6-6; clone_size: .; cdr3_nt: TGTGCCAGCAGTTACTCTAGGACTAGCGGCAATGAGCAGTTCTTC; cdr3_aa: CASSYSRTSGNEQFF
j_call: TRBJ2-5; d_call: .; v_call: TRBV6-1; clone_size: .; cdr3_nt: TGTGCCAGCAGTGAAGGGGGAACAGCTAATCGGGCGGGCCAGTACTTC; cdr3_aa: CASSEGGTANRAGQYF
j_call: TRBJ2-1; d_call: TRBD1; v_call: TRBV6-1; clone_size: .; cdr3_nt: TGTGCCAGCAGTTACGTCGGGACAGGGGTGAATGAGCAGTTCTTC; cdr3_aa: CASSYVGTGVNEQFF
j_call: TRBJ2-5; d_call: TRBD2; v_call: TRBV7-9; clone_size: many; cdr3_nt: TGTGCCAGCAGCTTATTTAGGCTAGCGGGAACCCAAGAGACCCAGTACTTC; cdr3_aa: CASSLFRLAGTQETQYF
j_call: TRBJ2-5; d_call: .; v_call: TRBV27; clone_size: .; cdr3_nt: TGTGCCAGCAGTTTATCGGTCGGGACCCTGAAAGAGACCCAGTACTTC; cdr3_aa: CASSLSVGTLKETQYF
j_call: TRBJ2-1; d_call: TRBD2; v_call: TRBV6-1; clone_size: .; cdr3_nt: TGTGCCGGCCGACTAGCGGGAAGGAATGAGCAGTTCTTC; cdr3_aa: CAGRLAGRNEQFF
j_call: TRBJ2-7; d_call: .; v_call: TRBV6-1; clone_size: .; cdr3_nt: TGTGCCAGCAGTGAATTTTACGGCTCCTACGAGCAGTACTTC; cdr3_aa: CASSEFYGSYEQYF
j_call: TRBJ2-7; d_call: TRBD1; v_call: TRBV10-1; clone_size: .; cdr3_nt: TGCGCCAGCAGTGAGTCCAGGACAGGGGCTGGCGAGCAGTACTTC; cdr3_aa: CASSESRTGAGEQYF
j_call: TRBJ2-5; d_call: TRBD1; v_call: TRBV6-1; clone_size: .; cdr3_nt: TGTGCCAGCAGGGGGACAGGAGAGACCCAGTACTTC; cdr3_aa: CASRGTGETQYF
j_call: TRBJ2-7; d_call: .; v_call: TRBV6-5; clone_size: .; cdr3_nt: TGTGCCAGCAGTTACGATTGGCAGGGGCCCCTCGAGCAGTACTTC; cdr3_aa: CASSYDWQGPLEQYF
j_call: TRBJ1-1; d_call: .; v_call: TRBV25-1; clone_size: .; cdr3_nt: TGTGCCAGCGGTTCGCCATCGCCACGGCGATCTTTCTTT; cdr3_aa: CASGSPSPRRSFF
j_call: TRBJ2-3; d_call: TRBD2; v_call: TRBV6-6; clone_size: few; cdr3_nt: TGTGCCAGCAGATATAGCGGGAAGGGGTCAGATACGCAGTATTTT; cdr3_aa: CASRYSGKGSDTQYF
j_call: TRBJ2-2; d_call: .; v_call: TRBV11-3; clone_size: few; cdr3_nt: TGTGCCAGCAGCTTATTGGGGCCCTACGCGTTGCGGCATGCCCGGAACACCGGGGAGCTGTTTTTT; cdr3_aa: CASSLLGPYALRHARNTGELFF
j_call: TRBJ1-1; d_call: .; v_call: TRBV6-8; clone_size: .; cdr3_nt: TGTGCCAGCAGTGTCAGGGGCGAAATAGTTGAAGCTTTCTTT; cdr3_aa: CASSVRGEIVEAFF
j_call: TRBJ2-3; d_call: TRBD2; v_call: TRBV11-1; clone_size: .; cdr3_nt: TGTGCCAGCAGCTTAGAGGGTAGCGGGAGTCCAGATACGCAGTATTTT; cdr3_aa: CASSLEGSGSPDTQYF
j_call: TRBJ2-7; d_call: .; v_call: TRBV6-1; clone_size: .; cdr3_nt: TGTGCCAGCGTGGGGAGTGGGGTCAGGATGAAAAATGAGCAGTACTTC; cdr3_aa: CASVGSGVRMKNEQYF
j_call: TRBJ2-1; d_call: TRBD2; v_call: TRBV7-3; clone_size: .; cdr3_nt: TGTGCCAGCAGCGTCGGCTCGGGGGGTGAGCAGTTCTTC; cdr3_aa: CASSVGSGGEQFF
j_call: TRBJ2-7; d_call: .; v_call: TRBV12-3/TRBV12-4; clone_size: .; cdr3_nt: TGTGCCAGCAGGCCGAGGACAGACAATGAGCAGTACTTC; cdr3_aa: CASRPRTDNEQYF
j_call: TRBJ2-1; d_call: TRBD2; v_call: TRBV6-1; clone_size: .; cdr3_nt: TGTGCCAGCAGTGAGACTAGCCTCAAGCAGTTCTTC; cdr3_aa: CASSETSLKQFF
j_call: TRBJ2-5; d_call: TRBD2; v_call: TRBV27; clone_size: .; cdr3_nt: TGTGCCAGCAGTCAACTAGCGGGAGGGCAAGAGACCCAGTACTTC; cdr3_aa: CASSQLAGGQETQYF
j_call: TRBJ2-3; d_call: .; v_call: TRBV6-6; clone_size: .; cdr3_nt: TGTGCCAGCAGTTACTCGCGGGGCACAGATACGCAGTATTTT; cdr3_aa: CASSYSRGTDTQYF
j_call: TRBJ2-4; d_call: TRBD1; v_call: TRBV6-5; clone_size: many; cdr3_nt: TGTGCCAGCAGTTACTCAGGGACAGGGGGCGCCTATGGGGAGCTAGCCAAAAACATTCAGTACTTC; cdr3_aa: CASSYSGTGGAYGELAKNIQYF
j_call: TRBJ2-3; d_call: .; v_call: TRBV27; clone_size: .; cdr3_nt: TGTGCCAGCAATGACCTCCCTTTGGAGTCTAATACGCAGTATTTT; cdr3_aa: CASNDLPLESNTQYF
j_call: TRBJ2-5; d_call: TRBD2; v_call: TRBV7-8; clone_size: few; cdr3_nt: TGTGCCAGCAGCTCCGGCCGCCGTCAGCGGGGTCCGCAAGAGACCCAGTACTTC; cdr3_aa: CASSSGRRQRGPQETQYF
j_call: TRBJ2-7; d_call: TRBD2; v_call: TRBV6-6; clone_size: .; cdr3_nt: TGTGCCAGCAGTTACTCGGGAGGGGAGCAGTACTTC; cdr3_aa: CASSYSGGEQYF
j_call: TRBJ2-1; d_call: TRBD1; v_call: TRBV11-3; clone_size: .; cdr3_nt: TGTGCCAGCAGCTTAGGGCCGACAGGGGGCCAAGAGACCCAGTTCTTC; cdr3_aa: CASSLGPTGGQETQFF
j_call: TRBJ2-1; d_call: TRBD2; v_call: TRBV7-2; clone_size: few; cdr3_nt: TGTGCCAGCAGCCCGGGACTAGCGGGGAACAATGAGCAGTTCTTC; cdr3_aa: CASSPGLAGNNEQFF
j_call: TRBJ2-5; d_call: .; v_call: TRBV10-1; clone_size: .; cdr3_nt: TGCGCCAGCAGAGGGACGACGGAGACCCAGTACTTC; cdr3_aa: CASRGTTETQYF
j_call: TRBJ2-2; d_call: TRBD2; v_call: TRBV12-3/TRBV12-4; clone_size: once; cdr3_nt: TGTGCCAGCAGTCCCGGGACTAGCGTGGGGGCGGGGGAGCTGTTTTTT; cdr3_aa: CASSPGTSVGAGELFF
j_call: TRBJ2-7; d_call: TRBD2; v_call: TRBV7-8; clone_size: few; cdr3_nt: TGTGCCAGCAGCTGGGCCTTCGGGAGGGCCTACGAGCAGTACTTC; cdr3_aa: CASSWAFGRAYEQYF
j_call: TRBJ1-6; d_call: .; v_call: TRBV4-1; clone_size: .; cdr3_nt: TGCGCCAGCAGCCAAGATAATCCGGGGGCCCATAATTCACCCCTCCACTTT; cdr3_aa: CASSQDNPGAHNSPLHF
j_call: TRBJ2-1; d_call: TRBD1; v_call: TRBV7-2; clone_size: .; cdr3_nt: TGTGCCAGCACCCTTAGGGCCTACAGGGGCGTGTGCCACAATGAGCAGGTCTTC; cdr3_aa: CASTLRAYRGVCHNEQVF
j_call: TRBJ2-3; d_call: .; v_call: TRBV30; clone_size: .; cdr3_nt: TGTGCCTGGAGTGACTGGGGTGCAGATACGCAGTATTTT; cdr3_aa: CAWSDWGADTQYF
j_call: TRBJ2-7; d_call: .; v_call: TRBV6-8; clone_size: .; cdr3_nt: TGTGCCAGCAGCAAGTACGGGCCGGACTACGAGCAGTACTTC; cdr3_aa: CASSKYGPDYEQYF
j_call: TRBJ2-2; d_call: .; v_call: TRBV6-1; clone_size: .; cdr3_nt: TGTGCCAGCAGTACCCGGGGACGGAACACCGGGGAGCTGTTTTTT; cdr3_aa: CASSTRGRNTGELFF
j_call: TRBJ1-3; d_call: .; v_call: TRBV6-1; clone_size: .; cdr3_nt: TGTGCCAGCAGAGAAGGGACCGAGGACACCATATATTTT; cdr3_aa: CASREGTEDTIYF
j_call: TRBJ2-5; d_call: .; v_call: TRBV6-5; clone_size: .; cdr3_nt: TGTGCCAGCAGTTACGGTAGACGGGGCACGGGGACCCAGTACTTC; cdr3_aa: CASSYGRRGTGTQYF
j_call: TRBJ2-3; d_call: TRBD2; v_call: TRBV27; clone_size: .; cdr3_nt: TGTGCCAGCAGCTCTCGAACTAGCGGGGCGGCAGATACGCAGTATTTT; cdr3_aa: CASSSRTSGAADTQYF
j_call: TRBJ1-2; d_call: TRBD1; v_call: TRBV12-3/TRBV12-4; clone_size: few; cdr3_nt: TGTGCCAGCACCAGCGCAGGGGGGAGCCTTCATGGCTACACCTTC; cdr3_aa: CASTSAGGSLHGYTF
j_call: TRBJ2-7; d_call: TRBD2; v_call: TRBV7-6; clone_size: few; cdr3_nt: TGTGCCAGCAGCTTAGGATTTGGGCGGGAGATCTACGAGCAGTACTTC; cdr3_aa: CASSLGFGREIYEQYF
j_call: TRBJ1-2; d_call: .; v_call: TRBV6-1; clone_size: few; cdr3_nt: TGTGCCAGCAGTGAAGGCCGGGGGCCCCTCTATGGCTACACCTTC; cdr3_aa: CASSEGRGPLYGYTF